The 28 T cell receptor beta chains below were found in one sample sequenced in a study of T cell changes during pregnancy in multiple sclerosis. Some clones are missing from TCRdb's copy, which holds only in-frame ones; the method was immunoSEQ multiplex PCR. The sample has 40,000 or so clones; more than 85% are singletons. The sample consisted of CD8+ T cells from peripheral blood mononuclear cells, taken in the third trimester of pregnancy. The origin of the receptors is a female donor with multiple sclerosis, enrolled in a pregnancy study.

This clone was found once. J is TRBJ1-1 and V is TRBV28; the D gene is possibly TRBD1 (5 bases). CDR1 MDHEN and CDR2 SYDVKM come from the germline V gene. The CDR3 consists of 13 residues. The V end was cut by 2 bases, the J end by 5 bases, with 9 bases between. CDR3 in DNA: TGTGCCAGCAGTTTACAGGGTTATACTGAAGCTTTCTTT. Translating it yields CASSLQGYTEAFF.

V gene TRBV27 combines with J gene TRBJ1-4; 7 positions agree with TRBD1. This CDR3 spans 13 amino acids. Germline CDR1 reads MNHEY; CDR2 reads SMNVEV (reference sequence). J was trimmed by 6 bases and V by 8 bases; bases with no gene match: 6. This CDR3 is CASGMGQYEKLFF. CDR3 DNA sequence: TGTGCCAGCGGGATGGGACAGTATGAAAAACTGTTTTTT.

CDR3: CAWGIAGATDTQYF. CDR3 DNA sequence: TGTGCCTGGGGAATAGCGGGAGCAACAGATACGCAGTATTTT. J is TRBJ2-3 and V is TRBV30; 9 bases line up with TRBD2. This CDR3 has 14 residues. With V trimmed by 5 bases and J by 3 bases, 6 bases remained unmatched. Germline V CDR1 and CDR2: GTSNPN, SVGIG (reference sequence).

Only one count was recorded for this clone. The chain combines TRBV27 with TRBJ1-2, with D perhaps matching TRBD1 (5 bases). Trimming took 0 bases from V and 8 from J, leaving 13 bases between them. The germline V gene has CDR1 MNHEY and CDR2 SMNVEV (reference sequence). CDR3 size: 14 residues. The CDR3 DNA is TGTGCCAGCAGTTTATCGCCGGGACTTCTAGGCTACACCTTC. This encodes CASSLSPGLLGYTF.

This clone was seen once. The chain links TRBV4-3 to TRBJ2-7; no firm D call. V lost 0 bases and J 2 bases, leaving 5 bases between the germline ends. The CDR3 is 13 residues long. Germline V gives CDR1 LGHNA, CDR2 YSLEER. The chain's CDR3 is CASSQDPTYEQYF. The CDR3 nucleotides read TGCGCCAGCAGCCAAGACCCTACCTACGAGCAGTACTTC.

The gene calls are TRBV6-4 and TRBJ2-2; D is unresolved. The germline V gene has CDR1 MRHNA and CDR2 SNTAGT. The CDR3 sequence is 14 residues long. Trimming took 0 bases from V and 6 from J, leaving 8 bases between them. CDR3 DNA: TGTGCCAGCAGTGACTCTTTGGCGGCCGGGGAGCTGTTTTTT. Its translation is CASSDSLAAGELFF.

The gene calls are TRBV4-3 and TRBJ2-1; TRBD2 matches 8 bases. Trimming took 0 bases from V and 9 from J; bases not matched to a gene: 16. CDR3 size: 18 residues. Germline V lookup: CDR1 LGHNA, CDR2 YSLEER. CDR3 sequence reads: CASSQDFSGSPNSGEQFF. CDR3 coding DNA: TGCGCCAGCAGCCAAGACTTCAGCGGGAGCCCAAATAGTGGTGAGCAGTTCTTC.

V usage is TRBV23-1 and J usage is TRBJ2-7; no clear D. TRBV23-1 is reported as an ORF; its role is uncertain. This CDR3 region has 8 residues. The ends were cut back, 4 bases at V and 13 bases at J, with 5 bases in the middle. The CDR3, as DNA: TGCGCCAGCAGTCTTCTTTACTTC. The encoded protein is CASSLLYF.

The V and J genes are TRBV21-1 and TRBJ2-7; the table's D call, TRBD1, was not checked against the DNA. TRBV21-1 is given as a pseudogene. This CDR3 is 16 amino acids long. Written as DNA, the CDR3 is TGTGCCAGCAGCAGACAGGGGGGGGTATCGTCCTACGAGCAGTACTTC. This encodes CASSRQGGVSSYEQYF.

The J gene is TRBJ2-2, the V gene TRBV7-2; possibly TRBD1 for D (6 bases). V lost 7 bases and J 5 bases, leaving 26 bases between the germline ends. CDR3 length equals 18 residues. Germline V gene lookup returns CDR1 SGHTA and CDR2 FQGNSA. CDR3 loop: CASIKTTLGRGVTGELFF. The CDR3 nucleotides are TGTGCCAGCATCAAGACTACACTCGGCAGGGGTGTAACCGGGGAGCTGTTTTTT. The entire variable domain, with the rest obtained from reference TRBV7-2 and TRBJ2-2, is as follows: GAGVSQSPSNKVTEKGKDVELRCDPISGHTALYWYRQSLGQGLEFLIYFQGNSAPDKSGLPSDRFSAERTGGSVSTLTIQRTQQEDSAVYLCASIKTTLGRGVTGELFFGEGSRLTVL.

The chain carries TRBV19 and TRBJ2-7; 7 nucleotides agree with TRBD2. CDR3 length: 13 residues. J was trimmed by 7 bases and V by 1 base; bases with no gene match: 4. Germline values: CDR1 LNHDA, CDR2 SQIVND (reference sequence). The CDR3 sequence is CASSIAGAGEQYF. In DNA, the CDR3 is TGTGCCAGTAGTATAGCTGGAGCGGGAGAGCAGTACTTC.

V gene TRBV19 combines with J gene TRBJ1-5; D may be TRBD1 (5 bases). The CDR3 consists of 15 residues. V lost 3 bases and J 2 bases, leaving 11 bases between the germline ends. CDR1 and CDR2 (germline): LNHDA, SQIVND (reference sequence). The CDR3 spells CASSMAGLGNQPQHF. The CDR3 DNA sequence: TGTGCCAGTAGTATGGCAGGGCTGGGCAATCAGCCCCAGCATTTT.

This clone occurred once. The gene calls are TRBV15 and TRBJ2-7, with TRBD1 matching over 11 bases. V was pared by 3 bases and J by 4 bases, with 8 bases of the junction left unmatched. Germline CDR1 and CDR2: LNHNV and YYDKDF (reference sequence). This CDR3 is built from 16 residues. The CDR3 sequence is CATSREGQGGKYEQYF. The CDR3 nucleotides read TGTGCCACCAGCAGGGAGGGACAGGGGGGGAAATACGAGCAGTACTTC.

V is TRBV6-1 and J is TRBJ2-7; D is possibly TRBD1 (5 bases). This CDR3 has 14 residues. The V gene lost 8 bases and the J gene lost 0 bases, with 14 bases spanning the gap. CDR1 MNHNS and CDR2 SASEGT come from the germline V gene. The CDR3 sequence is CASPPAGNSYEQYF. Written as DNA, the CDR3 is TGTGCCAGCCCACCGGCAGGGAACTCCTACGAGCAGTACTTC.

This rearrangement joins TRBV5-4 to TRBJ1-1, with D hard to call. The V end lost 4 bases, the J end lost 4 bases, and 14 bases lay between the germline ends. The CDR3 runs 14 residues. Germline V gene lookup returns CDR1 SGHNT and CDR2 YYREEE (reference sequence). CDR3 sequence reads: CASSLRGWATEAFF. The CDR3 bases are TGTGCCAGCAGCCTCAGAGGGTGGGCCACTGAAGCTTTCTTT. Together with reference TRBV5-4 and TRBJ1-1, the CDR3 gives the full variable domain: ETGVTQSPTHLIKTRGQQVTLRCSSQSGHNTVSWYQQALGQGPQFIFQYYREEENGRGNFPPRFSGLQFPNYSSELNVNALELDDSALYLCASSLRGWATEAFFGQGTRLTVV.

V is TRBV11-2 and J is TRBJ1-2, with TRBD1 as a possible D gene (5 bases). The CDR3 is made up of 15 amino acids. V was pared by 0 bases and J by 0 bases, with 8 bases between. CDR1 is SGHAT, CDR2 FQNNGV, per germline. CDR3 coding DNA: TGTGCCAGCAGCTTAGAGTCAGGGACTAACTATGGCTACACCTTC. Protein product: CASSLESGTNYGYTF.

The J gene is TRBJ2-7, the V gene TRBV7-2; 7 bases align to TRBD2. The trim removed 1 base at V and 6 bases at J, leaving 3 bases unmatched. The CDR3 loop spans 13 amino acids. Per the germline V gene, CDR1 is SGHTA and CDR2 is FQGNSA. Here the CDR3 reads CASSLEGGGEQYF. DNA of the CDR3: TGTGCCAGCAGCTTAGAAGGCGGGGGCGAGCAGTACTTC.

The chain has TRBV7-3 and TRBJ2-2; D is unclear. The CDR3 loop spans 14 amino acids. The ends were cut back, 1 base at V and 3 bases at J, with 6 bases in the middle. Germline CDR1 and CDR2: SGHTA and FQGTGA. The CDR3 nucleotides are TGTGCCAGCAGCTTAATAGTGGACACCGGGGAGCTGTTTTTT. It specifies CASSLIVDTGELFF.

The chain has TRBV4-1 and TRBJ2-2; tentatively, D is TRBD1 (5 bases). CDR1 and CDR2 (germline): MGHRA, YSYEKL. Trimming shortened V by 0 bases and J by 1 base, and 12 bases separated the two germline ends. The CDR3 is made up of 17 amino acids. The CDR3 DNA reads as TGCGCCAGCAGCCAAGAGTACGAGACAGTGAACACCGGGGAGCTGTTTTTT. Protein product: CASSQEYETVNTGELFF.

The chain combines TRBV6-5 with TRBJ2-2, with D maybe TRBD2 (5 bases). Trimming removed 0 bases at V and 8 bases at J, with 10 bases between. The V gene's germline CDR1 is MNHEY and CDR2 SVGAGI. This CDR3 is built from 14 residues. CDR3 region: CASSYSVREGELFF. In nucleotides, the CDR3 is TGTGCCAGCAGTTACTCGGTCCGGGAAGGGGAGCTGTTTTTT.

The CDR3 region has the DNA TGTGCCATCAGCGCGGGAGGCCGGGGCTACGAGCAGTACTTC. This gives the protein CAISAGGRGYEQYF. The J gene is TRBJ2-7, the V gene TRBV10-3, with TRBD2 matching over 8 bases. This CDR3 spans 14 amino acids. V dropped 6 bases and J dropped 3; count of bases not matched to a gene: 7. Germline V gives CDR1 ENHRY, CDR2 SYGVKD.

The gene calls are TRBV2 and TRBJ2-1; TRBD2 matches 8 bases. The length of the CDR3 is 16 residues. After removal of 8 bases from V and 5 bases from J, the junction contained 14 bases not matched to a gene. Germline V lookup: CDR1 SNHLY, CDR2 FYNNEI. CDR3 sequence: CASSGGEEQANNEQFF. The CDR3 DNA reads as TGTGCCAGCTCCGGGGGGGAGGAGCAGGCCAACAATGAGCAGTTCTTC. The full variable domain, its missing parts supplied by reference TRBV2 and TRBJ2-1, is EPEVTQTPSHQVTQMGQEVILRCVPISNHLYFYWYRQILGQKVEFLVSFYNNEISEKSEIFDDQFSVERPDGSNFTLKIRSTKLEDSAMYFCASSGGEEQANNEQFFGPGTRLTVL.

The sample holds one count of this clone. The J gene is TRBJ2-1, the V gene TRBV27; 9 nucleotides agree with TRBD2. The junction had 3 bases not matched to a gene; V was cut back by 2 bases and J by 4 bases. Germline CDR1 MNHEY, CDR2 SMNVEV (reference sequence). This CDR3 spans 15 amino acids. The CDR3 nucleotides are TGTGCCAGCAGTTTAAGTCTAGCGGGGTACAATGAGCAGTTCTTC. Translation gives CASSLSLAGYNEQFF.

The V call is TRBV19, the J call TRBJ2-7, with 9 positions matching TRBD2. V lost 3 bases, J lost 2 bases, and 5 bases stayed unmatched. The CDR3 runs 15 residues. Germline V gene lookup returns CDR1 LNHDA and CDR2 SQIVND (reference sequence). The CDR3 bases are TGTGCCAGTAGTATTGCGGCGGGAGGGACCTACGAGCAGTACTTC. Its translation is CASSIAAGGTYEQYF.

CDR3 loop: CASSAGQISYEQYF. The CDR3 DNA reads TGTGCCAGCAGCGCGGGGCAGATCTCCTACGAGCAGTACTTC. This chain joins TRBV27 and TRBJ2-7; D may be TRBD2 (6 bases). Germline V gene sequence: CDR1 MNHEY, CDR2 SMNVEV (reference sequence). V shed 6 bases and J shed 0 bases, with 12 bases lying between them. CDR3 length: 14 amino acids.

The V gene is TRBV7-9, the J gene TRBJ1-2, with D unresolved. The V gene's germline CDR1 is SEHNR and CDR2 FQNEAQ (reference sequence). The V and J ends lost 5 bases and 6 bases respectively, with 19 bases between them. The CDR3 is 15 amino acids. CDR3 nucleotides: TGTGCCAGCAGCCCACCCTCGGGTCTGGAAAATGGCTACACCTTC. Protein: CASSPPSGLENGYTF.

The V call is TRBV19, the J call TRBJ2-2, with 8 positions matching TRBD2. This CDR3 comprises 15 residues. Germline V gene data show CDR1 as LNHDA and CDR2 as SQIVND (reference sequence). With V trimmed by 6 bases and J by 3 bases, 6 bases remained unmatched. CDR3 sequence: CASRRGAQDTGELFF. DNA for the CDR3: TGTGCCAGTAGGCGGGGGGCGCAGGACACCGGGGAGCTGTTTTTT.

This sequence joins TRBV10-2 and TRBJ2-2, with 9 bases that match TRBD2. The CDR3 spans 14 residues. J was trimmed by 6 bases and V by 3 bases; bases with no gene match: 2. Germline V gives CDR1 WSHSY, CDR2 SAAADI. CDR3 DNA sequence: TGCGCCAGCAGTGATGGGACTAGCCCCGGGGAGCTGTTTTTT. It specifies CASSDGTSPGELFF.